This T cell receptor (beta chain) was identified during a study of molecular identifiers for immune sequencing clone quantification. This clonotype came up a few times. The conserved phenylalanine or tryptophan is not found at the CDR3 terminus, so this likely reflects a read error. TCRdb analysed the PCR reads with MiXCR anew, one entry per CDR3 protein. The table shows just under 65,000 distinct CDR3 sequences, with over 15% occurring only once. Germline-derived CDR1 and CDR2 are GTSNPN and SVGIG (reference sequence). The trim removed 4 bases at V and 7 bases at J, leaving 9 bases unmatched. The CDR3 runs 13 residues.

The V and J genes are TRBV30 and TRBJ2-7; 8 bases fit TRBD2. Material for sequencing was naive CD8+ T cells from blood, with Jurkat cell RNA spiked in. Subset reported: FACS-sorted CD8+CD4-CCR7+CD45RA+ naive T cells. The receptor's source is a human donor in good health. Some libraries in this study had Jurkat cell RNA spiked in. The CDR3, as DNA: TGTGCCTGGACTTCGAGCGGGAGTGGTGAGCAGTACTAC. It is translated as CAWTSSGSGEQYY.